Included here is one T cell receptor beta chain sequence, with context. Its antigen remains unknown. CDR1 and CDR2 (germline): SQVTM, ANQGSEA. V was trimmed by 7 bases and J by 9 bases, leaving 13 bases between them. The CDR3 has 11 amino acids. This record belongs to a study of response to subunit inactivated influenza vaccine. Notes on the study in general: The authors suggested that every seasonal influenza vaccination recruits few new T cells.

TCRdb recomputed calls from the RT-PCR reads with MiXCR, one row per CDR3 protein. The sample records 800,000 to 1,000,000 distinct CDR3 sequences, around 21% being singletons. The V and J genes are TRBV29-1 and TRBJ2-1; D call uncertain. Sequenced material: PBMCs from blood, taken 5 to 6 days after vaccination. This sequence originates from a middle-aged man who received an inactivated influenza vaccine. CDR3 DNA sequence: TGCAGCGCCTCCCGGGCCGGTGAGCAGTTCTTC. Translating it yields CSASRAGEQFF.